This T cell receptor beta chain derives from a study of response to subunit inactivated influenza vaccine. Findings and limits, study-wide: Authors suggested that a seasonal influenza vaccination recruits few new T cells each time.

This clonotype has a count of ten or more. As yet, its antigen is unknown. TCRdb itself ran the RT-PCR reads through MiXCR, one entry per CDR3 protein. The table has 610,000 or so distinct CDR3 sequences, 12% to 15% seen once. The CDR3 extends over 14 amino acids. Germline CDR1 reads SGHAT; CDR2 reads FQNNGV. V was clipped by 2 bases and J by 3 bases, with 11 bases between them. V usage is TRBV11-2 and J usage is TRBJ2-7; no clear D gene. The sample in question was PBMCs from blood, obtained approximately 13 days after vaccination. The TCR comes from a man aged 45 to 65 who received an inactivated influenza vaccine. CDR3 bases: TGTGCCAGCAGCTTATCGTACAGTGACTACGAGCAGTACTTC. It translates to CASSLSYSDYEQYF.